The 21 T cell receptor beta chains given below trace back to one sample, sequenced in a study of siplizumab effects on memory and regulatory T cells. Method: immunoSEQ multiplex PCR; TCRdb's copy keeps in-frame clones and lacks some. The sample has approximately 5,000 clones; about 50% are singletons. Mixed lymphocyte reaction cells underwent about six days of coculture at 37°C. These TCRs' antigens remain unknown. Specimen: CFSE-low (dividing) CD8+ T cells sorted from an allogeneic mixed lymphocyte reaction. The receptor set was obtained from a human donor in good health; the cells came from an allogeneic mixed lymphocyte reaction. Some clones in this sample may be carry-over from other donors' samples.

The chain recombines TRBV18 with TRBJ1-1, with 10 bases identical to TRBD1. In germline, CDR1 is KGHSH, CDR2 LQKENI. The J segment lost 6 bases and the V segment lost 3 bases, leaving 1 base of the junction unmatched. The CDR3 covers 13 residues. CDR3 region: CASSPGTGAEAFF. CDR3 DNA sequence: TGTGCCAGCTCACCCGGGACAGGGGCTGAAGCTTTCTTT.

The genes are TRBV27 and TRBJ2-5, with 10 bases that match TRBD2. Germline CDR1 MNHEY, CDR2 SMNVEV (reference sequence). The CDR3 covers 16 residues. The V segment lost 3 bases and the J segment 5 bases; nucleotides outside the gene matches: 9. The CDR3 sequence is CASSLTPGLARETQYF. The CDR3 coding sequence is TGTGCCAGCAGTTTGACACCGGGACTAGCGAGGGAGACCCAGTACTTC.

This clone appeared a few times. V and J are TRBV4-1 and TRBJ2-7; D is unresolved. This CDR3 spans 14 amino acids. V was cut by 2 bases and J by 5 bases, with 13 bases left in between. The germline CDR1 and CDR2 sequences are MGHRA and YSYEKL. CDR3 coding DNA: TGCGCCAGCAGCCAACTGGACCAGGCAAACGAGCAGTACTTC. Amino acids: CASSQLDQANEQYF.

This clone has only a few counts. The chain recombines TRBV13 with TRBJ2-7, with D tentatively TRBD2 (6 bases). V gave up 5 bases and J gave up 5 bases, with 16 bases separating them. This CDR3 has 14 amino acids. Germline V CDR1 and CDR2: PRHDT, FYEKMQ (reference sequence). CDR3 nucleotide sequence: TGTGCCAGCAGCCCCACTCTGCGGGATCACGAGCAGTACTTC. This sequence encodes CASSPTLRDHEQYF. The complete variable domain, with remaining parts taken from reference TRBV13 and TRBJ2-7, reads AAGVIQSPRHLIKEKRETATLKCYPIPRHDTVYWYQQGPGQDPQFLISFYEKMQSDKGSIPDRFSAQQFSDYHSELNMSSLELGDSALYFCASSPTLRDHEQYFGPGTRLTVT.

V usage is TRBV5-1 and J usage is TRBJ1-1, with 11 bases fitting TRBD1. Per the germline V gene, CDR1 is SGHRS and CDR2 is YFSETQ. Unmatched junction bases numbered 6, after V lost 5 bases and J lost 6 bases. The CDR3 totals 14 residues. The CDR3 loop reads CASSQDRGRAEAFF. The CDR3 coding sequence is TGCGCCAGCAGTCAGGACAGGGGGCGGGCTGAAGCTTTCTTT.

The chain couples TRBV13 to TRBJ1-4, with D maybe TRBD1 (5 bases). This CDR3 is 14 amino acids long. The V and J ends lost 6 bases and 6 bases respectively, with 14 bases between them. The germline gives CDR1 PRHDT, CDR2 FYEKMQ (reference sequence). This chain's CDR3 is CASRLWGLDEKLFF. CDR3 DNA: TGTGCCAGCAGACTGTGGGGGTTGGATGAAAAACTGTTTTTT.

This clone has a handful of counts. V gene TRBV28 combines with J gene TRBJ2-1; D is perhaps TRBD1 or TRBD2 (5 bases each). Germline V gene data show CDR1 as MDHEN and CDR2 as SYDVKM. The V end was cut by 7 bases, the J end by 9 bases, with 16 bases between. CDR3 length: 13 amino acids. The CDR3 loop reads CASKVVGDGEQFF. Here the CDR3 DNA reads TGTGCCAGCAAGGTTGTAGGGGACGGTGAGCAGTTCTTC. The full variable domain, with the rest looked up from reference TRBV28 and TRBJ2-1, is DVKVTQSSRYLVKRTGEKVFLECVQDMDHENMFWYRQDPGLGLRLIYFSYDVKMKEKGDIPEGYSVSREKKERFSLILESASTNQTSMYLCASKVVGDGEQFFGPGTRLTVL.

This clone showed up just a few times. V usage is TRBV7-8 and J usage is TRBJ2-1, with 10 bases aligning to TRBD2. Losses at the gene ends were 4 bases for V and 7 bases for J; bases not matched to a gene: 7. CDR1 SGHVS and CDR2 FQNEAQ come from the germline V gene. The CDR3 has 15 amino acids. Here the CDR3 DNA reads TGTGCCAGCAGCTCTTTAGCGGGAGGCGGGAATGAGCAGTTCTTC. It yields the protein CASSSLAGGGNEQFF. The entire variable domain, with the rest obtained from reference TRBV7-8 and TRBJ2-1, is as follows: GAGVSQSPRYKVAKRGQDVALRCDPISGHVSLFWYQQALGQGPEFLTYFQNEAQLDKSGLPSDRFFAERPEGSVSTLKIQRTQQEDSAVYLCASSSLAGGGNEQFFGPGTRLTVL.

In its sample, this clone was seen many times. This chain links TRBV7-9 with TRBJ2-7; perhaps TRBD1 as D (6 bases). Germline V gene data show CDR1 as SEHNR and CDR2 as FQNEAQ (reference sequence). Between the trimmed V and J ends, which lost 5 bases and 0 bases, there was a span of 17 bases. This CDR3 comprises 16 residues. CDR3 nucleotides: TGTGCCAGCAGCACATCCATCCGGGACAACTCCTACGAGCAGTACTTC. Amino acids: CASSTSIRDNSYEQYF.

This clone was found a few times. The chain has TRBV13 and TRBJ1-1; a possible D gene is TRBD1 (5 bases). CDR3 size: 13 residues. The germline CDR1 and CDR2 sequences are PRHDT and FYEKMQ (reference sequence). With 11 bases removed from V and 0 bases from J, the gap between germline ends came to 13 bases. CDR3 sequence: CAHRGEMNTEAFF. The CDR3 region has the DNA TGTGCCCACCGGGGGGAGATGAACACTGAAGCTTTCTTT.

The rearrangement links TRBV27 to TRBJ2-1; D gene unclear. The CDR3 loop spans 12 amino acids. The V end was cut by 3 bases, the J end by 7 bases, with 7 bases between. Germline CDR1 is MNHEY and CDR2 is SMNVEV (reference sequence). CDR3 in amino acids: CASSFYGNEQFF. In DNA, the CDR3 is TGTGCCAGCAGTTTCTATGGGAATGAGCAGTTCTTC.

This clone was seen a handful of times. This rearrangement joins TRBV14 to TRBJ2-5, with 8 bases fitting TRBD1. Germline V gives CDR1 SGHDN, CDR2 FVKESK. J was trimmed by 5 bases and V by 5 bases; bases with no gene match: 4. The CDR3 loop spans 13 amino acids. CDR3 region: CASSARGLETQYF. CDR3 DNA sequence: TGTGCCAGCAGCGCCAGGGGGCTGGAGACCCAGTACTTC.

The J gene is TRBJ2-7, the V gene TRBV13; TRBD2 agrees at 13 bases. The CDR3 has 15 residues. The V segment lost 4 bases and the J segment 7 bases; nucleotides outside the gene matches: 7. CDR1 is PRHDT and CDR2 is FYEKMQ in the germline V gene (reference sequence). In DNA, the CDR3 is TGTGCCAGCAGCTCCCCCGGACTAGCGGGAGAAGAGCAGTACTTC. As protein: CASSSPGLAGEEQYF.

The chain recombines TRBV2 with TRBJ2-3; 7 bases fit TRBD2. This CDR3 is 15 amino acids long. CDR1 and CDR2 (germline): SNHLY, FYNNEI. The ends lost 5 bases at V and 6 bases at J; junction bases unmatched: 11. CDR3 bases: TGTGCCAGCAGTTTATGGGAGGGCATAACTGATACGCAGTATTTT. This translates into CASSLWEGITDTQYF.

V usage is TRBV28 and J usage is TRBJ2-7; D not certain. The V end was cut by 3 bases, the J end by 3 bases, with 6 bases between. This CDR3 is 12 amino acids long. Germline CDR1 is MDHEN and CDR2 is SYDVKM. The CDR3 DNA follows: TGTGCCAGCAGTTTGGACGGCTACGAGCAGTACTTC. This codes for CASSLDGYEQYF.

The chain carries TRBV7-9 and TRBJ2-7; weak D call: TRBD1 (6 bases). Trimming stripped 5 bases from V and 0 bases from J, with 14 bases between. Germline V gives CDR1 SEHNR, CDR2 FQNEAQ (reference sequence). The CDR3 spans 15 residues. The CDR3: CASSPRDTNSYEQYF. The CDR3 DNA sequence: TGTGCCAGCAGCCCACGGGACACTAACTCCTACGAGCAGTACTTC.

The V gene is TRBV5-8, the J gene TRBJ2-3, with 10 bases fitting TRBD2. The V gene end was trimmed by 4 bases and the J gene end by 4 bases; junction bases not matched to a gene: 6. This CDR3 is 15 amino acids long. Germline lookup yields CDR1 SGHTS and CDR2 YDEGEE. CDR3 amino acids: CASSTGTSDADTQYF. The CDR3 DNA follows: TGTGCCAGCAGCACCGGGACTAGCGACGCAGATACGCAGTATTTT.

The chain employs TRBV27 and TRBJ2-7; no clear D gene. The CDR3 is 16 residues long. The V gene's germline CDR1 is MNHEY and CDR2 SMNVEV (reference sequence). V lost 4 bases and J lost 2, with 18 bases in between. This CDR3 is CASSYSAGTRTYEQYF. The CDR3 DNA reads TGTGCCAGCAGTTATTCGGCCGGTACCCGAACCTACGAGCAGTACTTC.

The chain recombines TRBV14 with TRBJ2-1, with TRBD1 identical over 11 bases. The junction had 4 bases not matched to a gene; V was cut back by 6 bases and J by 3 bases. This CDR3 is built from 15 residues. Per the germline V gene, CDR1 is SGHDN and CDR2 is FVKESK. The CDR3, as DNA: TGTGCCAGCAGGGGGACAGGGGGTTTCTACAATGAGCAGTTCTTC. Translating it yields CASRGTGGFYNEQFF.

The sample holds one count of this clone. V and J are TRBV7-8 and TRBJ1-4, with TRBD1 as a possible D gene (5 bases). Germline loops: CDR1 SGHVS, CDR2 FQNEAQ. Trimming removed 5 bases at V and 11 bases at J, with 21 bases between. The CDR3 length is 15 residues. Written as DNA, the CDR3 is TGTGCCAGCAGCCCCCGTAGGGACCAACTGGGGAAACTGTTTTTT. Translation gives CASSPRRDQLGKLFF.

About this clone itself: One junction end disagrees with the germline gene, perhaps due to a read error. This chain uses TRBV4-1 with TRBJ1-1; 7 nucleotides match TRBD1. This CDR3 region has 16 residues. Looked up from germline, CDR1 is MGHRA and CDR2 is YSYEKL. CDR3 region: CASSQDPRAGGTEAFF. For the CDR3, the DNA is TGCGCCAGCAGTCAAGACCCGCGGGCAGGGGGCACTGAAGCTTTCTTT.